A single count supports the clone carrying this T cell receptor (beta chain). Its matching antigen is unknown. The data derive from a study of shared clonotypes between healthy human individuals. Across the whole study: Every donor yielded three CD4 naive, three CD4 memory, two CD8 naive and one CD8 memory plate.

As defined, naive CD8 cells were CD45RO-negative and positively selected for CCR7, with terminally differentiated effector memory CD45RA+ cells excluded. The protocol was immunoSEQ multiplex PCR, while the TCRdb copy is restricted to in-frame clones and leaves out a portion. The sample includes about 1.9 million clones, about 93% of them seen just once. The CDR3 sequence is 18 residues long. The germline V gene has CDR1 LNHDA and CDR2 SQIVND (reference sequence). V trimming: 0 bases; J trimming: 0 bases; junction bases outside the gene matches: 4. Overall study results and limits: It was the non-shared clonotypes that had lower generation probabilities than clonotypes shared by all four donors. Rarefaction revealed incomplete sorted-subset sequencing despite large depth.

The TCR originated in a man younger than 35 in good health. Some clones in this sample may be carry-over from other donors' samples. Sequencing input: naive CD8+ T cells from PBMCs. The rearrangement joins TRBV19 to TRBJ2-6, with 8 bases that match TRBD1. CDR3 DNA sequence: TGTGCCAGTAGTATAGACGGGACAGGTTACTCTGGGGCCAACGTCCTGACTTTC. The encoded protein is CASSIDGTGYSGANVLTF. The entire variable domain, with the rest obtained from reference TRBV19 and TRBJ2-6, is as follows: DGGITQSPKYLFRKEGQNVTLSCEQNLNHDAMYWYRQDPGQGLRLIYYSQIVNDFQKGDIAEGYSVSREKKESFPLTVTSAQKNPTAFYLCASSIDGTGYSGANVLTFGAGSRLTVL.